These T cell receptor beta chains were read from a single sample in a study of preoperative IRX-2 immunotherapy in early breast cancer. Assay: immunoSEQ multiplex PCR; the TCRdb copy retains only in-frame clones and omits some. The profile shows about 550 clones, around 84% of them singletons. Here the sequenced sample was tumor tissue, taken after IRX-2 immunotherapy. The receptors come from a human donor with breast cancer. Each CDR3 is given with its conserved first and last residue. D genes are given only for firm matches. A clone size is listed for some rows: how often the clone was seen (once, few, many), or a class if it is expanded.

CDR3,DNA,J,D,V,size
CATSRDLVSGEQYF,TGTGCCACCAGCAGAGATCTTGTTTCCGGCGAGCAGTACTTC,TRBJ2-7,.,TRBV15,once
CSGTTWGLEQYF,TGCAGCGGGACGACCTGGGGACTCGAGCAGTACTTC,TRBJ2-7,.,TRBV29-1,.
CASSYGRGPYNEQFF,TGTGCCAGCAGCTATGGGAGGGGGCCCTACAATGAGCAGTTCTTC,TRBJ2-1,.,TRBV11-3,once
CASSPETGTGNTIYF,TGTGCCAGCAGTCCGGAGACAGGGACTGGAAACACCATATATTTT,TRBJ1-3,TRBD1,TRBV6-8,.
CAISESPNNYGYTF,TGTGCCATCAGTGAGTCGCCGAATAACTATGGCTACACCTTC,TRBJ1-2,.,TRBV10-3,.
CASTSASSGNTIYF,TGTGCCAGCACTTCCGCGAGCTCTGGAAACACCATATATTTT,TRBJ1-3,.,TRBV11-3,.
CASRPPTGVNTEAFF,TGTGCCAGCAGACCCCCGACAGGGGTGAACACTGAAGCTTTCTTT,TRBJ1-1,TRBD1,TRBV6-8,.
CASNSIGTGGAGELFF,TGTGCCAGTAACTCCATAGGGACCGGGGGGGCCGGGGAGCTGTTTTTT,TRBJ2-2,TRBD2,TRBV19,once
CASSFGTYETQYF,TGTGCCAGCAGCTTTGGGACTTATGAGACCCAGTACTTC,TRBJ2-5,.,TRBV7-4,.
CASAPGIQQTQYF,TGTGCCAGTGCCCCTGGGATCCAACAGACCCAGTACTTC,TRBJ2-5,.,TRBV19,.
CAISPEAAYGYTF,TGTGCCATCAGTCCGGAGGCAGCTTATGGCTACACCTTC,TRBJ1-2,.,TRBV6-8,.
CASAREDSYNEQFF,TGTGCCAGCGCCCGGGAGGACTCCTACAATGAGCAGTTCTTC,TRBJ2-1,TRBD2,TRBV11-3,.
CASTGVAGVDEQFF,TGTGCCAGCACGGGGGTAGCGGGGGTTGATGAGCAGTTCTTC,TRBJ2-1,TRBD2,TRBV11-3,hyperexpanded
CASSDTVTYGYTF,TGTGCCAGCTCGGATACCGTTACCTATGGCTACACCTTC,TRBJ1-2,.,TRBV12-1,.
CASSLGAGGPLYEQYF,TGTGCCAGCAGTTTAGGCGCGGGAGGGCCCTTATACGAGCAGTACTTC,TRBJ2-7,TRBD2,TRBV28,.
CASSFNTGRETQYF,TGTGCCAGCAGCTTCAACACAGGGAGGGAGACCCAGTACTTC,TRBJ2-5,.,TRBV11-3,.
CAWSARGRGLQETQYF,TGTGCCTGGAGTGCAAGAGGCAGGGGGCTCCAAGAGACCCAGTACTTC,TRBJ2-5,TRBD1,TRBV30,.
CASSEIYNEQFF,TGTGCCAGCAGTGAGATTTACAATGAGCAGTTCTTC,TRBJ2-1,.,TRBV6-8,once
CASSHLQPPGQGTNQPQHF,TGTGCCAGCAGCCACCTACAACCTCCGGGACAGGGGACAAATCAGCCCCAGCATTTT,TRBJ1-5,TRBD1,TRBV11-3,.
CATSRDKIAGVNEQFF,TGTGCCACCAGCAGAGATAAAATAGCGGGAGTCAATGAGCAGTTCTTC,TRBJ2-1,TRBD2,TRBV15,.
CASSLGLSMNTEAFF,TGTGCCAGCAGCTTAGGACTTTCCATGAACACTGAAGCTTTCTTT,TRBJ1-1,.,TRBV11-3,.
CASSEGGLRSSYEQYF,TGCGCCAGCAGTGAGGGGGGACTCCGGAGCTCCTACGAGCAGTACTTC,TRBJ2-7,.,TRBV10-2,.
CASSQAPGLHPEQYF,TGCGCCAGCAGCCAAGCCCCGGGACTCCACCCCGAGCAGTACTTC,TRBJ2-7,.,TRBV1,.
CASSLTGLSGANVLTF,TGTGCCAGCAGCTTGACAGGGCTATCTGGGGCCAACGTCCTGACTTTC,TRBJ2-6,TRBD1,TRBV11-3,.
CASSLTSQASTGELFF,TGTGCCAGCAGCCTCACTTCACAGGCAAGCACCGGGGAGCTGTTTTTT,TRBJ2-2,.,TRBV11-3,.
CASSVEHSPLHF,TGTGCCAGCTCTGTCGAACATTCACCCCTCCACTTT,TRBJ1-6,.,TRBV6-8,.
CASSRPGLGPDTQYF,TGTGCCAGCAGTCGACCGGGACTAGGGCCAGATACGCAGTATTTT,TRBJ2-3,TRBD2,TRBV6-8,.
CASSSGAAYEQYF,TGTGCCAGTAGTAGCGGGGCCGCCTACGAGCAGTACTTC,TRBJ2-7,.,TRBV19,.
CASSRSLAGGYEQYF,TGCGCCAGCAGCCGTTCACTAGCGGGGGGCTACGAGCAGTACTTC,TRBJ2-7,.,TRBV1,.
CASSVGTLSGEQYF,TGCGCCAGCAGCGTCGGGACTCTCTCTGGGGAGCAGTACTTC,TRBJ2-7,.,TRBV10-2,.
CASSFSQLTGELFF,TGTGCCAGCAGCTTTAGCCAGCTGACCGGGGAGCTGTTTTTT,TRBJ2-2,.,TRBV11-3,.
CASSTGLQQVGGYTF,TGTGCCAGTAGTACGGGACTCCAACAGGTGGGCGGCTACACCTTC,TRBJ1-2,.,TRBV19,few
CASGLYREQAGVPHEQYF,TGTGCTAGTGGTTTGTATAGGGAACAGGCGGGAGTCCCCCACGAGCAGTACTTC,TRBJ2-7,TRBD2,TRBV12-5,.
CASSLPGGDYGYTF,TGTGCCAGCAGTTTACCAGGGGGGGACTATGGCTACACCTTC,TRBJ1-2,TRBD1,TRBV6-8,once
CASSQSPTSGNTGELFF,TGTGCCAGCAGCCAAAGCCCAACTAGCGGGAACACCGGGGAGCTGTTTTTT,TRBJ2-2,TRBD2,TRBV11-3,once
CASSSSVTGGNTIYF,TGTGCCAGCAGTTCCTCCGTGACAGGGGGAAACACCATATATTTT,TRBJ1-3,TRBD1,TRBV28,.
CASSLTGQSTDTQYF,TGTGCCAGCAGCTTGACGGGACAGAGCACAGATACGCAGTATTTT,TRBJ2-3,TRBD1,TRBV11-3,.
CASRSGANVLTF,TGTGCCAGTAGGTCTGGGGCCAACGTCCTGACTTTC,TRBJ2-6,.,TRBV19,.
CASSSTKGLAHEQFF,TGTGCCAGCAGCTCCACGAAGGGCCTCGCCCATGAGCAGTTCTTC,TRBJ2-1,.,TRBV6-8,.
CASSQWPGGPSQSYEQYF,TGCGCCAGCAGTCAATGGCCGGGAGGGCCGAGTCAATCCTACGAGCAGTACTTC,TRBJ2-7,TRBD2,TRBV23-1,.
CASSIGAGDTSVETQYF,TGTGCCAGTAGTATTGGGGCGGGGGACACTTCTGTTGAGACCCAGTACTTC,TRBJ2-5,.,TRBV19,.
CASSSSTSAHSYEQYF,TGTGCCAGCAGCTCCTCGACTAGCGCCCACTCCTACGAGCAGTACTTC,TRBJ2-7,TRBD2,TRBV11-3,.
CASSSRLGQGTEAFF,TGTGCCAGCAGCTCCAGGCTGGGACAGGGGACTGAAGCTTTCTTT,TRBJ1-1,TRBD1,TRBV11-3,.
CATSLAPETDTQYF,TGTGCCACTTCACTAGCACCCGAGACAGATACGCAGTATTTT,TRBJ2-3,.,TRBV19,.
CASSHSPGTSETSDTQYF,TGTGCCAGCAGCCATTCTCCCGGGACTAGCGAAACGAGTGATACGCAGTATTTT,TRBJ2-3,TRBD2,TRBV11-3,.
CAIQPGLPSDYGYTF,TGTGCCATACAACCGGGACTACCATCTGACTATGGCTACACCTTC,TRBJ1-2,.,TRBV6-8,.
CAWSVRGRDQPQHF,TGTGCCTGGAGTGTAAGGGGCAGGGATCAGCCCCAGCATTTT,TRBJ1-5,.,TRBV30,.
CASGPDNTDTQYF,TGTGCTAGTGGTCCCGACAACACAGATACGCAGTATTTT,TRBJ2-3,.,TRBV12-5,.